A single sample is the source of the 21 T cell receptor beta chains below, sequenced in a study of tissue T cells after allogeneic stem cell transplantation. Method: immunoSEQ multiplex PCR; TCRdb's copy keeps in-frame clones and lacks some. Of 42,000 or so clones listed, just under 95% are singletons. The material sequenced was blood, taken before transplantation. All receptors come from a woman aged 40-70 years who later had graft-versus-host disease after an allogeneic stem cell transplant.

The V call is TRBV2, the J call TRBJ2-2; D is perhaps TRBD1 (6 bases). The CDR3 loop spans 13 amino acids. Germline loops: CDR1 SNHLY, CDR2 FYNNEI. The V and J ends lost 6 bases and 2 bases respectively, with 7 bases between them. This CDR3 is CASRDRNTGELFF. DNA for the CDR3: TGTGCCAGCAGGGACAGAAACACCGGGGAGCTGTTTTTT.

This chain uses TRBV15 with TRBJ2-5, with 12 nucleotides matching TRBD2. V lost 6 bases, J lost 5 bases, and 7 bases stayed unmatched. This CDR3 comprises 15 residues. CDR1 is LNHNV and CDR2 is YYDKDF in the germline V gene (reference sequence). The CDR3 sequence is CATRRTGLAGETQYF. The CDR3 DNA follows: TGTGCCACCAGAAGAACGGGACTAGCGGGCGAGACCCAGTACTTC.

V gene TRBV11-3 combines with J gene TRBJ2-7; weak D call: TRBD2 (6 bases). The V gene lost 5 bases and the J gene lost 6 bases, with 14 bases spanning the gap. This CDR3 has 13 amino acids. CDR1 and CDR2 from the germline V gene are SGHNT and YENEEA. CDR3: CASSREDGGEQYF. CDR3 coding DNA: TGTGCCAGCAGCCGCGAAGACGGGGGCGAGCAGTACTTC.

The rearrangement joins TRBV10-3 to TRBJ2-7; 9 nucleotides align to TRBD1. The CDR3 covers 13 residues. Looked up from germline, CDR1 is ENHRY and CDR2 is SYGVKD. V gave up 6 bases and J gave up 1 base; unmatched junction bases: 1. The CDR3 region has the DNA TGTGCCATCAGAGACAGGGGGTCCTACGAGCAGTACTTC. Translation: CAIRDRGSYEQYF.

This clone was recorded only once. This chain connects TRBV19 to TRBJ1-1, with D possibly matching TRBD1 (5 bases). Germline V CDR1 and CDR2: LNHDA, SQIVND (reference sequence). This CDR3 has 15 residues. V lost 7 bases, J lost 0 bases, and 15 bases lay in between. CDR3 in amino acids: CASTTGGPMNTEAFF. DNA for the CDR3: TGTGCCAGTACCACTGGGGGACCCATGAACACTGAAGCTTTCTTT.

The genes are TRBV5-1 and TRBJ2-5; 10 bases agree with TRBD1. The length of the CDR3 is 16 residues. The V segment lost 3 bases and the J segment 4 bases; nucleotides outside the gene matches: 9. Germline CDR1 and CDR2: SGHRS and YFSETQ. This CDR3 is CASSSRDRGGVETQYF. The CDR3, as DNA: TGCGCCAGCAGCTCGCGGGACAGGGGAGGGGTAGAGACCCAGTACTTC.

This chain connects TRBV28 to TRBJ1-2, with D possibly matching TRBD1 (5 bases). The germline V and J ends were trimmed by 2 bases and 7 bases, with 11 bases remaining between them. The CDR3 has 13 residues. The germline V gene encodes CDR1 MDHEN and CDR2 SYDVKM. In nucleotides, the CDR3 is TGTGCCAGCAGTTTACCCCAGGGTGTTGGCTACACCTTC. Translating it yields CASSLPQGVGYTF.

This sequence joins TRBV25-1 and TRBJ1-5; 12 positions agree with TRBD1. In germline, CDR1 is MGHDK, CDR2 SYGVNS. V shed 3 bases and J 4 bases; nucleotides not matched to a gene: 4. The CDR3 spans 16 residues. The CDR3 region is CASSEGQGAPNQPQHF. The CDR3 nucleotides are TGTGCCAGCAGTGAGGGACAGGGGGCGCCGAATCAGCCCCAGCATTTT.

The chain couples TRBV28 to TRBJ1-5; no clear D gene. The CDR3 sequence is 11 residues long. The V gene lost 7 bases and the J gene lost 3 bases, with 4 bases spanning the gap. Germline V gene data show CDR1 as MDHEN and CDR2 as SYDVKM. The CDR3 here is CASKTNQPQHF. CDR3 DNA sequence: TGTGCCAGCAAAACCAATCAGCCCCAGCATTTT.

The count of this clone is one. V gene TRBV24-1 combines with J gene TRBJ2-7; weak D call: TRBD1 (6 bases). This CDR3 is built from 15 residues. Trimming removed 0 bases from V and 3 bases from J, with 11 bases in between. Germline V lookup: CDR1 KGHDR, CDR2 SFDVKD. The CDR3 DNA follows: TGTGCCACCAGTGATTTGGGGGGCTCTAGCTACGAGCAGTACTTC. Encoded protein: CATSDLGGSSYEQYF.

The chain's CDR3 is CASSQDPLGSQETQYF. The CDR3 DNA is TGCGCCAGCAGCCAAGATCCACTCGGATCCCAAGAGACCCAGTACTTC. The V gene is TRBV4-1, the J gene TRBJ2-5, with D hard to call. The CDR3 sequence is 16 residues long. Trimming left V 0 bases short and J 1 base short, with 12 bases between. Germline CDR1 reads MGHRA; CDR2 reads YSYEKL.

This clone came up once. As DNA, the CDR3 is TGTGCCAGCAGTCCTCTTAGGGGGATGAACACCGGGGAGCTGTTTTTT. It translates to CASSPLRGMNTGELFF. This chain links TRBV2 with TRBJ2-2; weak D call: TRBD1 (6 bases). Trimming cost V 5 bases and J 1 base, with 14 bases left between them. The germline V gene encodes CDR1 SNHLY and CDR2 FYNNEI. There are 16 residues in the CDR3.

CDR3 DNA sequence: TGTGCAAGTCGCTTCCCTGGCGGCGGGAGGATTAACGAGCAGTACTTC. Encoded protein: CASRFPGGGRINEQYF. V and J are TRBV12-2 and TRBJ2-7; the D call in the table, TRBD2, was not verified against the DNA. TRBV12-2 is a pseudogene locus. CDR3 size: 16 residues.

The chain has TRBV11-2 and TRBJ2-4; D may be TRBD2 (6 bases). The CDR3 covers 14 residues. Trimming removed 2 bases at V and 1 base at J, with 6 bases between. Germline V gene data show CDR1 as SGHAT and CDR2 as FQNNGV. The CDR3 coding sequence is TGTGCCAGCAGCTTACGGGGGGCCAAAAACATTCAGTACTTC. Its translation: CASSLRGAKNIQYF.

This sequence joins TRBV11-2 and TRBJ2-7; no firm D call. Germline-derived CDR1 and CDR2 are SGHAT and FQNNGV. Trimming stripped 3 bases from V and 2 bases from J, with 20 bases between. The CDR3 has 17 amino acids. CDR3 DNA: TGTGCCAGCAGCTTTCCCCCGACGGCTCCAGCCCCCTACGAGCAGTACTTC. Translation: CASSFPPTAPAPYEQYF.

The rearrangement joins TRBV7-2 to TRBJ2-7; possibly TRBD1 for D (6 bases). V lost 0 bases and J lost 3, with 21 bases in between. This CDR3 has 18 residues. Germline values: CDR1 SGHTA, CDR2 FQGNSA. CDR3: CASSLARGIKTKDYEQYF. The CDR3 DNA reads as TGTGCCAGCAGCTTAGCGAGGGGGATAAAAACCAAAGACTACGAGCAGTACTTC.

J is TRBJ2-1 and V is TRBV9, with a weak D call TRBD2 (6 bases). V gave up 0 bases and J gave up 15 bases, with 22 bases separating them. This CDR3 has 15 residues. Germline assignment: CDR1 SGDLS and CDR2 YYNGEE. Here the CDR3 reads CASSVGLKDGEAGFF. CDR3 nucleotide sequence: TGTGCCAGCAGCGTAGGTCTGAAAGATGGAGAAGCGGGGTTCTTC.

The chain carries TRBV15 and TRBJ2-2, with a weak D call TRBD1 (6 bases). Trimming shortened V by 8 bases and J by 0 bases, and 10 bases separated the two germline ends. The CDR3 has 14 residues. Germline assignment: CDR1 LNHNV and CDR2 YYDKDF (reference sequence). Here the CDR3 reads CATSQGPNTGELFF. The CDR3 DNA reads TGTGCCACCTCACAGGGCCCGAACACCGGGGAGCTGTTTTTT.

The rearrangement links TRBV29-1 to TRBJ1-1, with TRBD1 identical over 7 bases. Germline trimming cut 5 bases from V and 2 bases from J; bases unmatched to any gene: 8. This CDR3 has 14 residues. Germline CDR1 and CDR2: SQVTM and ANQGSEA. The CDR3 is CSVSSGTVNTEAFF. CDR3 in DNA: TGCAGCGTTTCATCCGGGACAGTCAACACTGAAGCTTTCTTT.

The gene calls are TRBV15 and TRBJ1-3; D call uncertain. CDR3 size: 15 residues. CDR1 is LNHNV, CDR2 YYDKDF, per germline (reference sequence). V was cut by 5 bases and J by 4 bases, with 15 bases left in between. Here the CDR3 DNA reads TGTGCCACCAGCCTCCCAGGCGGGCGCGGAAACACCATATATTTT. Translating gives CATSLPGGRGNTIYF.

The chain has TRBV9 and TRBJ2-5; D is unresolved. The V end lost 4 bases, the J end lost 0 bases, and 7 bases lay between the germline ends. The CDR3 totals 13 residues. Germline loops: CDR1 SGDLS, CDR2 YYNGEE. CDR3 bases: TGTGCCAGCAGCCCGCGATACCAAGAGACCCAGTACTTC. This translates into CASSPRYQETQYF.